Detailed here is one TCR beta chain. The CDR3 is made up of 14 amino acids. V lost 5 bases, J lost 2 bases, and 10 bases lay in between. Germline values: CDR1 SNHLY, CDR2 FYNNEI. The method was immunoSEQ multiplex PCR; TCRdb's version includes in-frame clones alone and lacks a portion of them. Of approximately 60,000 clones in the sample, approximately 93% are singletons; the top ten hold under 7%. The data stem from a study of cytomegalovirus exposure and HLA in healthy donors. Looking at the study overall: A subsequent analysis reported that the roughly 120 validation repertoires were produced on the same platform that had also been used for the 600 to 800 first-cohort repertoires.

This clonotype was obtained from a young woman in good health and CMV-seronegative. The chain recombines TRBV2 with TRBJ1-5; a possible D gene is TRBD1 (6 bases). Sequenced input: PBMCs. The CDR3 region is CASSYRVGNQPQHF. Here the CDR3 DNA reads TGTGCCAGCAGTTACAGGGTTGGCAATCAGCCCCAGCATTTT.